The 28 T cell receptor beta chains below all came from one sample that was sequenced in a study of blood T cell repertoires in COVID-19. Here immunoSEQ multiplex PCR was the method, and the copy in TCRdb shows in-frame clones only, minus some. The repertoire holds about 250,000 clones, with about 88% as singletons. Sequenced material: PBMCs or T cells enriched from blood (not recorded which). These receptors were collected from a woman aged 45-65 years who had recovered from COVID-19.

On this clone: The same CDR3 also results from other DNA sequences found in this sample. The genes are TRBV6-5 and TRBJ1-5; D not certain. V was cut by 0 bases and J by 3 bases, with 6 bases left in between. Looked up from germline, CDR1 is MNHEY and CDR2 is SVGAGI. The CDR3 runs 14 residues. Here the CDR3 DNA reads TGTGCCAGCAGTTACTCTCGAGACAATCAGCCCCAGCATTTT. Its protein product is CASSYSRDNQPQHF.

The chain combines TRBV28 with TRBJ1-2, with D unclear. Germline loops: CDR1 MDHEN, CDR2 SYDVKM. Trimming cost V 2 bases and J 7 bases, with 11 bases left between them. This CDR3 spans 13 amino acids. The CDR3 DNA is TGTGCCAGCAGTTTACGTCAGGCAAGTGGCTACACCTTC. This sequence encodes CASSLRQASGYTF.

Only one count was recorded for this clone. The J gene is TRBJ1-3, the V gene TRBV4-3; possible D gene TRBD1, 5 bases. This CDR3 comprises 17 residues. V lost 0 bases and J lost 0, with 12 bases in between. The germline CDR1 and CDR2 sequences are LGHNA and YSLEER. CDR3 amino acids: CASSQEKGLFSGNTIYF. The CDR3 DNA is TGCGCCAGCAGCCAAGAAAAGGGACTGTTCTCTGGAAACACCATATATTTT.

The genes are TRBV30 and TRBJ2-7; 11 bases are shared with TRBD1. Per germline, CDR1 GTSNPN and CDR2 SVGIG (reference sequence). The CDR3 consists of 15 residues. Losses at the gene ends were 4 bases for V and 0 bases for J; bases not matched to a gene: 5. This CDR3 reads CAWILGTGGSYEQYF. DNA of the CDR3: TGTGCCTGGATCCTCGGGACAGGGGGCTCCTACGAGCAGTACTTC.

In nucleotides, the CDR3 is TGTGCCAGCTCGAAGGACACCTCTGGAAACACCATATATTTT. Protein product: CASSKDTSGNTIYF. The V gene is TRBV18, the J gene TRBJ1-3; the D gene is possibly TRBD1 (5 bases). Per the germline V gene, CDR1 is KGHSH and CDR2 is LQKENI. The CDR3 has 14 residues. V was pared by 6 bases and J by 0 bases, with 9 bases between.

This sequence joins TRBV7-2 and TRBJ2-1; D remains ambiguous. The CDR3 is 15 residues long. Trimming took off 1 base at V and 0 bases at J, with 7 bases between the two ends. Germline CDR1 and CDR2: SGHTA and FQGNSA. CDR3 region: CASSLELSSYNEQFF. In DNA, the CDR3 is TGTGCCAGCAGCTTAGAACTTAGCTCCTACAATGAGCAGTTCTTC. Full variable domain (missing parts from reference TRBV7-2 and TRBJ2-1): GAGVSQSPSNKVTEKGKDVELRCDPISGHTALYWYRQSLGQGLEFLIYFQGNSAPDKSGLPSDRFSAERTGGSVSTLTIQRTQQEDSAVYLCASSLELSSYNEQFFGPGTRLTVL.

The V call is TRBV14, the J call TRBJ2-7; D not certain. V was shortened by 1 base and J by 3 bases, with 10 bases between the two germline ends. This CDR3 contains 14 residues. From germline, CDR1 is SGHDN and CDR2 FVKESK. The CDR3: CASSQVSRFYEQYF. The CDR3 region has the DNA TGTGCCAGCAGCCAAGTCTCCCGTTTCTACGAGCAGTACTTC. Together with reference TRBV14 and TRBJ2-7, the CDR3 gives the full variable domain: EAGVTQFPSHSVIEKGQTVTLRCDPISGHDNLYWYRRVMGKEIKFLLHFVKESKQDESGMPNNRFLAERTGGTYSTLKVQPAELEDSGVYFCASSQVSRFYEQYFGPGTRLTVT.

J is TRBJ2-5 and V is TRBV9, with TRBD2 matching over 8 bases. This CDR3 contains 15 residues. V gave up 0 bases and J gave up 3 bases; unmatched junction bases: 4. The germline V gene encodes CDR1 SGDLS and CDR2 YYNGEE. Written as DNA, the CDR3 is TGTGCCAGCAGCGTAGAAGGGACTAGAGAAGAGACCCAGTACTTC. The encoded protein is CASSVEGTREETQYF. Variable domain in full (rest from reference TRBV9 and TRBJ2-5): DSGVTQTPKHLITATGQRVTLRCSPRSGDLSVYWYQQSLDQGLQFLIQYYNGEERAKGNILERFSAQQFPDLHSELNLSSLELGDSALYFCASSVEGTREETQYFGPGTRLLVL.

This clone has only one observation. V is TRBV6-2 or TRBV6-3 and J is TRBJ1-1; 8 positions match TRBD1. This CDR3 is built from 15 residues. Per the germline V gene, CDR1 is MNHEY and CDR2 is SVGEGT. The junction had 6 bases not matched to a gene; V was cut back by 5 bases and J by 1 base. The CDR3 here is CASSALTGANTEAFF. The CDR3 DNA reads as TGTGCCAGCAGTGCCTTGACAGGGGCGAACACTGAAGCTTTCTTT.

This clone has just one count. The rearrangement links TRBV3-1 (or the pseudogene TRBV3-2) to TRBJ2-6; D uncertain. Germline loops: CDR1 LGHDT, CDR2 YNNKEL (reference sequence). Trimming cost V 0 bases and J 0 bases, with 6 bases left between them. The CDR3 loop spans 16 amino acids. The CDR3 DNA is TGTGCCAGCAGCCAAGATTGGGCCTCTGGGGCCAACGTCCTGACTTTC. Translated, it gives CASSQDWASGANVLTF.

CDR3 residues: CASSFGEGSPLHF. CDR3 DNA: TGTGCCAGCAGCTTTGGGGAGGGCTCACCCCTCCACTTT. The gene calls are TRBV11-2 and TRBJ1-6; no clear D gene. CDR1 SGHAT and CDR2 FQNNGV come from the germline V gene. Trimming removed 3 bases at V and 10 bases at J, with 10 bases between. This CDR3 comprises 13 residues. Complete variable domain (other parts from reference TRBV11-2 and TRBJ1-6): EAGVAQSPRYKIIEKRQSVAFWCNPISGHATLYWYQQILGQGPKLLIQFQNNGVVDDSQLPKDRFSAERLKGVDSTLKIQPAKLEDSAVYLCASSFGEGSPLHFGNGTRLTVT.

V and J are TRBV5-4 and TRBJ1-4, with TRBD1 matching over 8 bases. The CDR3 length is 14 residues. After removal of 3 bases from V and 7 bases from J, the junction contained 5 bases not matched to a gene. Germline V gives CDR1 SGHNT, CDR2 YYREEE (reference sequence). The CDR3 loop is CASSYTGGTEKLFF. As DNA, the CDR3 is TGTGCCAGCAGCTACACAGGGGGGACTGAAAAACTGTTTTTT.

The V call is TRBV4-1, the J call TRBJ2-7, with 11 bases matching TRBD1. This CDR3 region has 17 residues. The trim removed 2 bases at V and 1 base at J, leaving 7 bases unmatched. Germline CDR1 and CDR2: MGHRA and YSYEKL. The CDR3 protein is CASSQLGTGGLSYEQYF. CDR3 nucleotide sequence: TGCGCCAGCAGCCAACTGGGGACAGGGGGTTTATCCTACGAGCAGTACTTC.

V gene TRBV27 combines with J gene TRBJ2-6, with 9 nucleotides matching TRBD1. In germline, CDR1 is MNHEY, CDR2 SMNVEV (reference sequence). V shed 7 bases and J 0 bases; nucleotides not matched to a gene: 16. This CDR3 region has 20 residues. The CDR3 loop is CASTLGQGYPSLSGANVLTF. As DNA, the CDR3 is TGTGCCAGCACCCTAGGACAGGGGTACCCTAGTCTCTCTGGGGCCAACGTCCTGACTTTC.

This chain uses TRBV6-5 with TRBJ2-3, with TRBD2 matching over 11 bases. The CDR3 sequence is 14 residues long. Germline values: CDR1 MNHEY, CDR2 SVGAGI. After removal of 5 bases from V and 7 bases from J, the junction contained 5 bases not matched to a gene. The chain's CDR3 is CASSTTSGSHTQYF. CDR3 DNA: TGTGCCAGCAGTACAACTAGCGGGAGTCATACGCAGTATTTT.

The chain is built from TRBV11-2 and TRBJ1-1; D perhaps matches TRBD1 (6 bases). The CDR3 covers 17 residues. Germline V lookup: CDR1 SGHAT, CDR2 FQNNGV. Trimming shortened V by 0 bases and J by 0 bases, and 14 bases separated the two germline ends. CDR3 bases: TGTGCCAGCAGCTTAGAAAACGTGGACAGTATGAACACTGAAGCTTTCTTT. This codes for CASSLENVDSMNTEAFF.

The rearrangement joins TRBV3-1 (or the pseudogene TRBV3-2) to TRBJ2-1; the match to TRBD2 covers 11 bases. The CDR3 consists of 22 residues. J gave up 0 bases and V 2 bases, and 18 bases lay outside the gene matches. Looked up from germline, CDR1 is LGHDT and CDR2 is YNNKEL (reference sequence). CDR3 DNA: TGTGCCAGCAGCCAACCGGGACTAGCGGTCAAACCTATAAAGAGCTCCTACAATGAGCAGTTCTTC. Translated: CASSQPGLAVKPIKSSYNEQFF.

The chain carries TRBV11-2 and TRBJ2-7, with TRBD1 as a possible D gene (6 bases). Trimming left V 5 bases short and J 3 bases short, with 23 bases between. The germline V gene has CDR1 SGHAT and CDR2 FQNNGV. The CDR3 is made up of 17 amino acids. The CDR3 reads CASSPIKGGRGGYEQYF. The CDR3 region has the DNA TGTGCCAGCAGCCCAATCAAAGGGGGAAGAGGGGGCTACGAGCAGTACTTC. Based on the CDR3 plus reference TRBV11-2 and TRBJ2-7, the full variable domain is EAGVAQSPRYKIIEKRQSVAFWCNPISGHATLYWYQQILGQGPKLLIQFQNNGVVDDSQLPKDRFSAERLKGVDSTLKIQPAKLEDSAVYLCASSPIKGGRGGYEQYFGPGTRLTVT.

This chain joins TRBV5-6 and TRBJ2-5; tentative D call: TRBD2 (6 bases). Germline lookup yields CDR1 SGHDT and CDR2 YYEEEE. V was clipped by 1 base and J by 4 bases, with 14 bases between them. The CDR3 loop spans 15 amino acids. Here the CDR3 reads CASSLIAGGRETQYF. The CDR3 DNA sequence: TGTGCCAGCAGCTTGATAGCTGGGGGGAGAGAGACCCAGTACTTC. Full variable domain (remainder filled in from reference TRBV5-6 and TRBJ2-5): DAGVTQSPTHLIKTRGQQVTLRCSPKSGHDTVSWYQQALGQGPQFIFQYYEEEERQRGNFPDRFSGHQFPNYSSELNVNALLLGDSALYLCASSLIAGGRETQYFGPGTRLLVL.

The J gene is TRBJ2-7, the V gene TRBV28; D perhaps matches TRBD1 (5 bases). The CDR3 covers 15 residues. V was trimmed by 3 bases and J by 3 bases, leaving 15 bases between them. CDR1 MDHEN and CDR2 SYDVKM come from the germline V gene. In DNA form, the CDR3 reads TGTGCCAGCAGTTTCTTGATCAGGGATTACTACGAGCAGTACTTC. This translates into CASSFLIRDYYEQYF.

V gene TRBV10-1 combines with J gene TRBJ1-1; no firm D call. With 8 bases removed from V and 2 bases from J, the gap between germline ends came to 12 bases. The CDR3 sequence is 13 residues long. The germline gives CDR1 WNHNN, CDR2 SYGVQD (reference sequence). Written as DNA, the CDR3 is TGCGCCAGCGTCCACAGAAGAAACACTGAAGCTTTCTTT. Protein product: CASVHRRNTEAFF.

This chain links TRBV19 with TRBJ1-1; tentatively, D is TRBD1 (5 bases). Trimming left V 3 bases short and J 3 bases short, with 11 bases between. CDR3 length equals 14 residues. The germline CDR1 and CDR2 sequences are LNHDA and SQIVND (reference sequence). The CDR3 DNA follows: TGTGCCAGTAGTATCACAGGCGGGGACACTGAAGCTTTCTTT. Translation gives CASSITGGDTEAFF.

This chain connects TRBV15 to TRBJ2-4; D possibly corresponds to TRBD2 (5 bases). V lost 1 base to trimming and J lost 0 bases, with 7 bases between them. The CDR3 spans 15 residues. Germline V lookup: CDR1 LNHNV, CDR2 YYDKDF (reference sequence). The CDR3 DNA sequence: TGTGCCACCAGCAGAGGCAGCGGAGCCAAAAACATTCAGTACTTC. It translates to CATSRGSGAKNIQYF.

The V and J genes are TRBV11-3 and TRBJ1-4; D is possibly TRBD1 (5 bases). Per the germline V gene, CDR1 is SGHNT and CDR2 is YENEEA. Trimming cost V 8 bases and J 4 bases, with 17 bases left between them. CDR3 length equals 15 residues. The CDR3, as DNA: TGTGCCAGCCATGAGGTGCAGGGATTTAATGAAAAACTGTTTTTT. Protein product: CASHEVQGFNEKLFF.

The chain recombines TRBV7-8 with TRBJ2-2; TRBD2 is a possible D gene (5 bases). Germline V gives CDR1 SGHVS, CDR2 FQNEAQ. V was trimmed by 8 bases and J by 4 bases, leaving 14 bases between them. The CDR3 is 14 residues long. The CDR3 reads CASGSGQVTGELFF. As DNA, the CDR3 is TGTGCCAGCGGGAGCGGTCAAGTCACCGGGGAGCTGTTTTTT.

This chain links TRBV28 with TRBJ1-6; 7 positions agree with TRBD1. J gave up 0 bases and V 5 bases, and 13 bases lay outside the gene matches. Germline CDR1 and CDR2: MDHEN and SYDVKM. The CDR3 runs 19 residues. This CDR3 reads CASSPLGQEESSYNSPLHF. The CDR3 DNA is TGTGCCAGCAGTCCACTAGGACAGGAAGAAAGCTCCTATAATTCACCCCTCCACTTT. The whole variable domain, remainder taken from reference TRBV28 and TRBJ1-6, is DVKVTQSSRYLVKRTGEKVFLECVQDMDHENMFWYRQDPGLGLRLIYFSYDVKMKEKGDIPEGYSVSREKKERFSLILESASTNQTSMYLCASSPLGQEESSYNSPLHFGNGTRLTVT.

This sequence joins TRBV4-3 and TRBJ1-4, with D unresolved. The CDR3 runs 16 residues. Germline loops: CDR1 LGHNA, CDR2 YSLEER. Trimming cost V 0 bases and J 0 bases, with 8 bases left between them. This CDR3 is CASSQDSIATNEKLFF. As DNA, the CDR3 is TGCGCCAGCAGCCAAGATTCCATTGCAACTAATGAAAAACTGTTTTTT.

The genes are TRBV3-1 (or the pseudogene TRBV3-2) and TRBJ2-6; maybe TRBD1 (6 bases). V was pared by 0 bases and J by 5 bases, with 14 bases between. Germline V gives CDR1 LGHDT, CDR2 YNNKEL (reference sequence). The CDR3 totals 17 residues. Here the CDR3 reads CASSQEKFGGWANVLTF. For the CDR3, the DNA is TGTGCCAGCAGCCAAGAGAAGTTTGGGGGCTGGGCCAACGTCCTGACTTTC.